The present entry profiles one TCR beta chain with its context. Its antigen remains unidentified. A much larger clone differs by one base, so this may be a read error. Amplification of TCR beta used genomic DNA extracted from peripheral blood. The data derive from a study of T cell repertoires in aging, cancer and after chemotherapy. Turning to the study itself: Patients with glioblastoma brain tumors were sampled before and after temozolomide-based therapy.

V shed 5 bases and J 6 bases; nucleotides not matched to a gene: 8. The germline gives CDR1 MNHNY, CDR2 SVGAGI (reference sequence). The length of the CDR3 is 14 residues. A mixed TRB-A/B primer pool amplified rearranged TRB by multiplex touch-down PCR. TCRdb used MiXCR to reprocess the multiplex PCR reads, holding one entry per CDR3 protein. Found here are a few thousand distinct CDR3 sequences, around a quarter of them singletons; the top ten hold less than 14%. General study results and limits: Untreated cancer patients had significantly lower blood TCR diversity than age-matched healthy donors. Loss of evenness, beyond lost richness, contributed to age-related TCR diversity decline in cancer patients. Immunological memory after chemotherapy cannot be judged from the repertoire data.

This TCR came from a human donor with a solid tumor. What was sequenced was blood. V and J are TRBV6-6 and TRBJ2-5; 8 nucleotides align to TRBD1. DNA for the CDR3: TGTGCCAGCAGTAAAGGACAGGGTGGGAAGACCCAGTACTTC. The encoded protein is CASSKGQGGKTQYF.